This T cell receptor beta chain was found in a study of CD8 T cells in ankylosing spondylitis (dated by TCRdb to about 2017). Broadly, across the study: To find TCR variants linked to disease, the study profiled T cell receptor beta repertoires in ankylosing spondylitis patients and healthy donors. In total, the full study cohort was made up of over a hundred healthy donors and approximately 24 ankylosing spondylitis patients. Samples of peripheral blood were taken, and for ankylosing spondylitis patients, synovial fluid was collected as well.

Sequencing instrument: Illumina HiSeq 2500. Quantitative 5'-RACE with molecular barcodes was the method used to prepare the TCR beta libraries. On the authors' methods: A new computational method, built on a probabilistic model of VDJ rearrangement, was used to identify disease-linked TCR variants. The public reads were reprocessed in TCRdb via fastp at Q25 and MiXCR, keeping in-frame beta chains. Each entry is one CDR3 protein sequence, shown with its most common DNA and genes. TCRdb's processing, not the study's, gives the V and J calls here. In all, the sample holds about 540,000 distinct CDR3 sequences, and roughly 13% of those were seen once. Around 6.8% of the sample belongs to the ten largest clones. The CDR3 starts with the cysteine, ends with the phenylalanine, and has 13 residues. The sequence is cut down to CDR3 DNA, 39 bases in frame from base 1. At the junction V is shortened by 9 bases and J by 3 bases, with 11 bases in between. CDR1 and CDR2 (MNHNY, SVGAGI) derive from the germline V gene (reference sequence).

General study outcomes and caveats: A TCR beta motif of fewer than 10 highly homologous amino acid variants appeared characteristic of blood from ankylosing spondylitis patients. In peripheral blood, the disease-linked clones were found at relatively low frequencies and had a CD8+ phenotype. Significant enrichment of the disease-linked clones was reported in matched synovial fluid samples from ankylosing spondylitis patients. Some TCR beta motif variants had previously been reported in synovial fluid and blood of reactive arthritis patients, which suggested common disease-initiation mechanisms.

To note about this clonotype: The antigen it recognizes is unknown. Per-base qualities were not stored, and no clone one base away is much larger.

Sequenced input: blood, either unsorted or a sorted T cell fraction (not recorded which). The rearrangement joined TRBV6-6 to TRBJ1-4; no confident D gene assignment can be made. The TCR sequence derives from a male donor with ankylosing spondylitis. The CDR3 loop reads CASREAANEKLFF. The bases are TGTGCCAGTAGGGAGGCGGCTAATGAAAAACTGTTTTTT.